This T cell receptor (beta chain) was observed in a study of Ad26.COV2.S vaccination and SARS-CoV-2 variants. Study-level results: Breadth and depth estimates from TCRs may understate total T cell responses.

This CDR3 comprises 16 residues. Trimming removed 0 bases at V and 7 bases at J, with 15 bases between. Germline values: CDR1 LGHNA, CDR2 YSLEER. Produced via immunoSEQ multiplex PCR; TCRdb's table is partial and in-frame only. The sample carries about 680,000 clones, 80% to 90% recorded once. Treatment reported: around 19 received Ad26.COV2.S at low or high dose, single or two shots; about 5 received placebo; per-sample allocation not given. The samples were gathered on day 63 after the first injection of vaccine or placebo. Details on this clone: What it binds is unknown.

This specimen consisted of peripheral blood, obtained in a trial of Ad26.COV2.S vaccine versus placebo. This chain connects TRBV4-3 to TRBJ2-2; D unresolved. The source is a person between 18 and 59 years old who received the Ad26.COV2.S COVID-19 vaccine or a placebo. The CDR3 spells CASSQDEEFRHGELFF. CDR3 bases: TGCGCCAGCAGCCAAGATGAGGAATTCCGCCACGGGGAGCTGTTTTTT.